The 32 T cell receptor beta chains presented below share a single source sample, sequenced in a study of CD8+CD57+ T cells in acquired aplastic anemia. It was genomic DNA that served as the template for profiling TCR beta VDJ and CDR3. Each CDR3 protein gets one entry after TCRdb re-called the reads with MiXCR. The top ten clones hold 66% of a sample with tens of thousands of distinct CDR3 sequences, about 45% of them seen once. The specimen sequenced was sorted CD4+, CD8+, or CD8+CD57+ T cells (not recorded which) from PBMCs. All receptors derive from a human donor in good health, serving as a control.

The V call is TRBV19, the J call TRBJ2-3, with 8 bases lining up with TRBD1. Per the germline V gene, CDR1 is LNHDA and CDR2 is SQIVND (reference sequence). This CDR3 is built from 15 residues. The J segment lost 2 bases and the V segment lost 3 bases, leaving 4 bases of the junction unmatched. The CDR3 DNA is TGTGCCAGTAGTATCCGGGACAGGAACACAGATACGCAGTATTTT. The encoded protein is CASSIRDRNTDTQYF. The full variable domain, completed using reference TRBV19 and TRBJ2-3, is DGGITQSPKYLFRKEGQNVTLSCEQNLNHDAMYWYRQDPGQGLRLIYYSQIVNDFQKGDIAEGYSVSREKKESFPLTVTSAQKNPTAFYLCASSIRDRNTDTQYFGPGTRLTVL.

As for this clonotype: This may come from a read error, since a much larger clone is one base off. The chain recombines TRBV19 with TRBJ1-1, with D possibly TRBD1 on 5 matching bases. Germline V gene sequence: CDR1 LNHDA, CDR2 SQIVND (reference sequence). This CDR3 has 14 residues. The ends were cut back, 8 bases at V and 4 bases at J, with 17 bases in the middle. CDR3 in DNA: TGTGCCAGTGGCCACCCCGGGGCCGGCACTGAAGCTTTCTTT. Translating gives CASGHPGAGTEAFF.

The chain recombines TRBV5-6 with TRBJ2-5; D might be TRBD1 (5 bases). With the DNA end fitting TRBJ2-7 better, the J assignment may be wrong. The CDR3 totals 15 residues. Germline V gene lookup returns CDR1 SGHDT and CDR2 YYEEEE. The CDR3: CASSLGPRANDEQYF. The CDR3, as DNA: TGTGCCAGCAGCTTGGGACCCAGGGCTAACGACGAGCAGTACTTC.

The V and J genes are TRBV20-1 and TRBJ2-1; 9 bases fit TRBD2. The CDR3 runs 13 residues. The J segment lost 5 bases and the V segment lost 3 bases, leaving 2 bases of the junction unmatched. CDR1 DFQATT and CDR2 SNEGSKA come from the germline V gene (reference sequence). CDR3 in amino acids: CSARWTSDNEQFF. For the CDR3, the DNA is TGCAGTGCTAGGTGGACTAGCGACAATGAGCAGTTCTTC.

The gene calls are TRBV24-1 and TRBJ2-7, with D tentatively TRBD2 (5 bases). Germline CDR1 reads KGHDR; CDR2 reads SFDVKD. This CDR3 has 10 residues. Trimming shortened V by 12 bases and J by 5 bases, and 10 bases separated the two germline ends. The CDR3, as DNA: TGTGCCCCGTTCGGGGACGAGCAGTACTTC. Its protein is CAPFGDEQYF.

There are many counts of this clonotype. The chain uses TRBV9 and TRBJ1-6; a possible D gene is TRBD1 (6 bases). The V gene lost 3 bases and the J gene lost 5 bases, with 12 bases spanning the gap. This CDR3 is built from 15 residues. CDR1 is SGDLS, CDR2 YYNGEE, per germline. The CDR3 sequence is CASSAAGTNNSPLHF. The CDR3 DNA is TGTGCCAGCAGCGCAGCCGGGACAAATAATTCACCCCTCCACTTT.

This clonotype was counted many times. The chain recombines TRBV6-5 with TRBJ2-2; no reliable D call. In germline, CDR1 is MNHEY, CDR2 SVGAGI. This CDR3 is 14 amino acids long. V dropped 6 bases and J dropped 5 bases, with 13 bases sitting between them. The CDR3 sequence is CASSYLGVTGELFF. The CDR3 DNA is TGTGCCAGCAGCTATTTGGGCGTGACCGGGGAGCTGTTTTTT.

This chain uses TRBV10-3 with TRBJ2-5; TRBD2 matches 7 bases. J gave up 5 bases and V 10 bases, and 10 bases lay outside the gene matches. This CDR3 comprises 13 residues. Germline V gene sequence: CDR1 ENHRY, CDR2 SYGVKD. The CDR3: CASGKREGETQYF. CDR3 DNA sequence: TGTGCCAGCGGGAAGCGGGAAGGGGAGACCCAGTACTTC.

This clonotype was seen a handful of times. CDR3 sequence: CSGGTGYGYTF. The CDR3 DNA reads TGCAGCGGGGGGACAGGGTATGGCTACACCTTC. The chain has TRBV29-1 and TRBJ1-2; 9 bases map to TRBD1. The CDR3 contains 11 residues. Germline V gene lookup returns CDR1 SQVTM and CDR2 ANQGSEA. The V gene end was trimmed by 7 bases and the J gene end by 5 bases; junction bases not matched to a gene: 2.

This clonotype was observed many times. The chain carries TRBV6-1 and TRBJ2-7, with D tentatively TRBD1 (5 bases). Germline V gene data show CDR1 as MNHNS and CDR2 as SASEGT. Trimming shortened V by 2 bases and J by 0 bases, and 11 bases separated the two germline ends. The length of the CDR3 is 15 residues. CDR3 coding DNA: TGTGCCAGCAGTGAATTAAGGGGCCTCTCCTACGAGCAGTACTTC. Its protein product is CASSELRGLSYEQYF.

Comments on this clonotype: The junction departs from germline at one end; a sequencing error may be responsible. The chain recombines TRBV20-1 with TRBJ2-7; D possibly corresponds to TRBD1 (6 bases). Germline V gene data show CDR1 as DFQATT and CDR2 as SNEGSKA (reference sequence). The CDR3 runs to 16 residues. The CDR3 reads CSARDSGHWSSYEQYF. DNA for the CDR3: TGCAGTGCCAGAGATTCGGGACACTGGAGTAGCTACGAGCAGTACTTC.

The chain recombines TRBV30 with TRBJ2-7; TRBD2 matches at 14 bases. The CDR3 contains 18 residues. Losses at the gene ends were 0 bases for V and 6 bases for J; bases not matched to a gene: 13. The germline V gene has CDR1 GTSNPN and CDR2 SVGIG (reference sequence). Here the CDR3 DNA reads TGTGCCTGGAGTGTACCTTCCCGGACTAGCGGGGGGTGGCGCGAGCAGTACTTC. This codes for CAWSVPSRTSGGWREQYF.

On this clonotype itself: Mismatch with germline at one junction end may stem from a read error. The chain is built from TRBV6-1 and TRBJ1-5; D is ambiguous. Germline-derived CDR1 and CDR2 are MNHNS and SASEGT. CDR3 length equals 14 residues. CDR3 region: CASSEEMGNRPQHF. DNA for the CDR3: TGTGCCAGCAGTGAAGAGATGGGGAATCGGCCCCAGCATTTT.

On this clonotype itself: Given a much more abundant clone one base away, this may be a read error. The chain has TRBV6-1 and TRBJ1-2; 9 nucleotides agree with TRBD1. Per the germline V gene, CDR1 is MNHNS and CDR2 is SASEGT. Trimming removed 8 bases from V and 4 bases from J; junction bases left unmatched: 11. The CDR3 consists of 15 residues. As DNA, the CDR3 is TGTGCCAGCGCCGAAACAGGGGGCAGCGGCTATGGCTACACCTTC. This codes for CASAETGGSGYGYTF.

J is TRBJ1-4 and V is TRBV19; TRBD1 is a possible D gene (5 bases). Germline V lookup: CDR1 LNHDA, CDR2 SQIVND (reference sequence). The germline V and J ends were trimmed by 6 bases and 5 bases, with 13 bases remaining between them. CDR3 length equals 14 residues. The DNA of the CDR3 is TGTGCCAGTAGGAGTCGGGAGGGGAATGAAAAACTGTTTTTT. It encodes CASRSREGNEKLFF.

The rearrangement joins TRBV19 to TRBJ2-3; TRBD1 aligns across 7 bases. The V gene end was trimmed by 7 bases and the J gene end by 5 bases; junction bases not matched to a gene: 12. This CDR3 has 15 residues. Germline values: CDR1 LNHDA, CDR2 SQIVND (reference sequence). CDR3 residues: CASTADRPGEDTQYF. The DNA of the CDR3 is TGTGCCAGTACCGCGGACAGGCCAGGGGAAGATACGCAGTATTTT.

The rearrangement joins TRBV20-1 to TRBJ2-2; D may correspond to TRBD1 or TRBD2 (6 bases each). The ends were cut back, 3 bases at V and 6 bases at J, with 14 bases in the middle. The CDR3 length is 14 residues. Germline V CDR1 and CDR2: DFQATT, SNEGSKA (reference sequence). The CDR3 protein is CSARPGGGPGELFF. Here the CDR3 DNA reads TGCAGTGCTAGGCCAGGAGGGGGGCCCGGGGAGCTGTTTTTT.

This chain connects TRBV6-1 to TRBJ1-6; 7 bases align to TRBD1. This CDR3 region has 15 residues. V trimming: 5 bases; J trimming: 9 bases; junction bases outside the gene matches: 10. Germline V gene lookup returns CDR1 MNHNS and CDR2 SASEGT. CDR3 nucleotides: TGTGCCAGCAGTCGGACCGGGACAGAGTCTTCACCCCTCCACTTT. Protein: CASSRTGTESSPLHF.

This clonotype was seen at least ten times. V is TRBV7-9 and J is TRBJ1-2; tentatively, D is TRBD1 (6 bases). The length of the CDR3 is 14 residues. Trimming removed 0 bases at V and 8 bases at J, with 13 bases between. CDR1 and CDR2 from the germline V gene are SEHNR and FQNEAQ (reference sequence). CDR3 nucleotide sequence: TGTGCCAGCAGCTTAGCGGGTGGGGGGCAAGGCTACACCTTC. Protein: CASSLAGGGQGYTF.

There are many counts of this clonotype. This rearrangement joins TRBV4-1 to TRBJ1-5; D is perhaps TRBD1 (5 bases). Germline loops: CDR1 MGHRA, CDR2 YSYEKL. The CDR3 is 15 residues long. Trimming removed 4 bases from V and 0 bases from J, with 10 bases in between. CDR3 protein: CASSPGLNSNQPQHF. The CDR3 DNA sequence: TGCGCCAGCAGCCCAGGGCTCAATAGCAATCAGCCCCAGCATTTT.

This clonotype was picked up many times. The J gene is TRBJ2-7, the V gene TRBV27; D is uncertain. This CDR3 is 11 amino acids long. The germline V gene encodes CDR1 MNHEY and CDR2 SMNVEV (reference sequence). Deletions cut 4 bases from V and 5 bases from J, with 6 bases between. The CDR3 bases are TGTGCCAGCAGTTCGGCAGACGAGCAGTACTTC. Translated: CASSSADEQYF.

The rearrangement links TRBV12-5 to TRBJ1-1; 7 nucleotides align to TRBD1. This CDR3 has 15 residues. The germline CDR1 and CDR2 sequences are LGHNT and FRNRAP. V lost 2 bases and J lost 10; bases outside the gene matches: 13. The CDR3 loop is CASGLFNTGDIRAFF. Written as DNA, the CDR3 is TGTGCTAGTGGTTTGTTCAACACAGGGGACATACGAGCTTTCTTT. Based on the CDR3 plus reference TRBV12-5 and TRBJ1-1, the full variable domain is DARVTQTPRHKVTEMGQEVTMRCQPILGHNTVFWYRQTMMQGLELLAYFRNRAPLDDSGMPKDRFSAEMPDATLATLKIQPSEPRDSAVYFCASGLFNTGDIRAFFGQGTRLTVV.

There are many counts of this clonotype. The genes are TRBV20-1 and TRBJ2-5; a possible D gene is TRBD1 (5 bases). Trimming pared 4 bases from V and 4 bases from J, leaving 22 bases between. The CDR3 sequence is 16 residues long. Per germline, CDR1 DFQATT and CDR2 SNEGSKA (reference sequence). In DNA, the CDR3 is TGCAGTGCTAACCTAGAGGACACTCCTCAGCGAGAGACCCAGTACTTC. It yields the protein CSANLEDTPQRETQYF.

This clonotype was seen repeatedly, ten times or more. The CDR3 sequence is CSADIGEKDLYEQYF. CDR3 nucleotide sequence: TGCAGTGCAGACATCGGGGAGAAAGATCTCTACGAGCAGTACTTC. The chain is built from TRBV20-1 and TRBJ2-7; D is perhaps TRBD2 (5 bases). Trimming stripped 6 bases from V and 3 bases from J, with 21 bases between. The CDR3 sequence is 15 residues long. Germline-derived CDR1 and CDR2 are DFQATT and SNEGSKA (reference sequence).

The rearrangement links TRBV7-3 to TRBJ2-5; maybe TRBD1 (6 bases). The CDR3 extends over 13 amino acids. Germline values: CDR1 SGHTA, CDR2 FQGTGA. Trimming left V 6 bases short and J 0 bases short, with 8 bases between. Here the CDR3 DNA reads TGTGCCAGCAGTCAGGGGTACCAAGAGACCCAGTACTTC. As protein: CASSQGYQETQYF.

The chain couples TRBV12-5 to TRBJ2-1, with 7 bases that match TRBD2. CDR1 is LGHNT, CDR2 FRNRAP, per germline. CDR3 size: 12 residues. After removal of 6 bases from V and 9 bases from J, the junction contained 5 bases not matched to a gene. CDR3 DNA: TGTGCTAGTGGCTTCCTAGCGGTTGAGCAGTTCTTC. Translated: CASGFLAVEQFF.

This clonotype was counted between two and nine times. An end of the junction differs from the germline gene, which may be a read error. The chain combines TRBV7-7 with TRBJ2-5; no definite D call. Germline-derived CDR1 and CDR2 are SSHAT and FNYEAQ (reference sequence). This CDR3 has 13 amino acids. The CDR3 sequence: CASSVMLGETQYF. The CDR3 region has the DNA TGTGCTAGCAGCGTAATGTTAGGGGAGACCCAGTACTTC.

The chain uses TRBV19 and TRBJ2-3, with 7 bases aligning to TRBD2. The J segment lost 0 bases and the V segment lost 6 bases, leaving 6 bases of the junction unmatched. CDR3 size: 15 residues. Germline values: CDR1 LNHDA, CDR2 SQIVND (reference sequence). CDR3 in amino acids: CASRTAGTSTDTQYF. The DNA of the CDR3 is TGTGCCAGTAGAACAGCGGGGACTAGCACAGATACGCAGTATTTT.

The chain has TRBV19 and TRBJ2-7, with D possibly matching TRBD1 (6 bases). This CDR3 has 14 residues. Germline V gene sequence: CDR1 LNHDA, CDR2 SQIVND (reference sequence). The V end lost 2 bases, the J end lost 2 bases, and 10 bases lay between the germline ends. The CDR3, as DNA: TGTGCCAGTAGTATATCCGGGACACCCTACGAGCAGTACTTC. Translated, it gives CASSISGTPYEQYF.

The chain employs TRBV5-1 and TRBJ1-1; no reliable D call. CDR1 is SGHRS, CDR2 YFSETQ, per germline. CDR3 length: 15 amino acids. V dropped 4 bases and J dropped 2 bases, with 15 bases sitting between them. The CDR3 here is CASSRSRHANTEAFF. The CDR3 DNA sequence: TGCGCCAGCAGCCGGTCTAGGCACGCCAACACTGAAGCTTTCTTT.

This chain links TRBV7-2 with TRBJ1-4; D call uncertain. The length of the CDR3 is 13 residues. Per the germline V gene, CDR1 is SGHTA and CDR2 is FQGNSA. Trimming shortened V by 7 bases and J by 7 bases, and 13 bases separated the two germline ends. For the CDR3, the DNA is TGTGCCAGCACCCCGCGAACGGGTGAAAAACTGTTTTTT. Translation gives CASTPRTGEKLFF.

On this clonotype: One end of the junction fails to match germline, which may point to a read error. CDR3 nucleotides: TGTGCCAGCAGTCCAAAGGGGACAGGGGCCTTGCTCTTT. Amino acids: CASSPKGTGALLF. The V and J genes are TRBV28 and TRBJ1-1; 10 positions agree with TRBD1. From germline, CDR1 is MDHEN and CDR2 SYDVKM. The CDR3 covers 13 residues.